The sequence of this T cell receptor beta chain was determined in a study of beta chain features in type 1 diabetes (dated by TCRdb to the late 2010s). The study in broad terms: No differences in mean age, gender distribution, total cell number or subset yield were found between patients and healthy donors. A total of approximately 100,000,000 sorted cells were examined across all samples, and the number of cells per subset was strongly correlated with RNA yield. In the study, TCRB repertoires of sorted circulating CD4+ T cell subsets from recently diagnosed type 1 diabetes patients were compared with those of matched healthy donors. Regulatory and stem cell-like memory subsets were isolated from only 8 patients and roughly 8 healthy donors, whereas naive and central memory subsets came from all 30 or so donors. General study outcomes and caveats: Naive, central memory and regulatory TCRB repertoires appeared to be more alike among patients than among healthy donors. PCR might favor shorter templates, but patient and control samples were amplified and corrected together, so any skew would affect both groups equally. Because cDNA rather than genomic DNA was sequenced, highly expressing activated cells could have been over-represented, although no difference in activation and CD3 levels was found between groups. HLA sub-analyses involved small numbers of individuals, so any influence of HLA type on TCRB rearrangement remained unresolved. Type 1 diabetes patients showed a moderate but significant shortening of TCRB CDR3 length in all four CD4+ subsets. Patients with type 1 diabetes made fewer insertions and deleted more nucleotides at VDJ recombination sites, implying thymic rearrangement abnormalities.

Each donor gave one peripheral blood draw, averaging approximately 120 mL, which was collected into heparinised tubes. A BD FACSAria II was used to sort naive, central memory, regulatory and stem cell-like memory CD4+ T cells with a panel that included CD45RO, CCR7, CD25, CD127, CD95 and CD27. Every sorted population had a purity above 98%. PBMCs were separated immediately by Lymphoprep density gradient centrifugation and were stained directly, without being cultured. Samples were stained and sorted in pairs, with one healthy donor and one patient per experiment, so that batch effects were minimized. The table lists this clone with a few counts. There is no known antigen for this receptor. Base qualities were left out, and no much larger clone turns up one base away. CDR1 and CDR2 were assigned from the germline V gene (reference sequence) as SGHNT and YYREEE. Including cysteine and phenylalanine, the CDR3 has 17 amino acids. Only the CDR3 region is kept as DNA, spanning 51 bases read in frame from base 1. Ends trimmed: V by 1 base, J by 7 bases; bases unmatched to a gene: 11.

The High Capacity cDNA Reverse Transcription Kit was used to reverse transcribe all of the isolated RNA, meaning that expressed TCRB transcripts were what got sequenced. Naive, central memory and regulatory T cell samples underwent deep immunoSEQ sequencing, averaging about 3.3 million total reads per sample. Sorted cells were lysed in RLT buffer and RNA was extracted with DNase-treated RNeasy Micro or Mini kits, depending on cell number. Each cell subset was processed separately to prevent cross-contamination, with patient and healthy donor samples processed together. The immunoSEQ multiplex PCR was used to amplify TCRB sequences from cDNA, yielding 87-bp fragments that span the CDR3 region. Sequencing of the amplicons was done on the Illumina HiSeq platform. The authors' analysis ran thus. Synthetic template baselines were used to correct PCR bias computationally, reads within Hamming distance 2 were collapsed together, and singletons that could not be merged were discarded. Reads were aligned against IMGT so that V, D and J genes, CDR3 length and insertions or deletions at six rearrangement sites could be assigned. Clonotype counts were normalized to sorted cell number within each subset before computing true diversity and Gini coefficients with the tcR R package. Repertoire sharing was quantified using the overlap coefficient calculated on TCRB nucleotide sequences. As a proxy for the pre-selection repertoire, out-of-frame TCRB sequences from naive cells were analyzed. TCRdb obtained this table from immuneACCESS and retained in-frame rearrangements with V and J assigned. These tables miss some clones; where compared with another copy, unresolved V genes account for less than half of the shortfall, and the remainder is unexplained. The D gene and trimming were derived from the DNA, and the V and J assignments and clone size from that table. The sample table lists around 240,000 clones, over 7.5% of them with a count of one. 0.03% to 0.035% of the sample rests with the top ten.

Sequenced: naive CD4+ T cells from blood. The sample's cell subset or site label is to be understood as: true naive CD4+ T cells. The rearranged segments are TRBV5-4 and TRBJ2-2; 9 central bases correspond to TRBD2. The sequence derives from a woman aged 18-30 years in good health. The nucleotides read TGTGCCAGCAGCTTGAGTCCTAGCGGGGATCTAAGCGGGGAGCTGTTTTTT. The resulting protein is CASSLSPSGDLSGELFF.